Included here is one TCR beta chain sequence, with context. The sample's time point: pretreatment peripheral blood. Clones were sequenced by immunoSEQ multiplex PCR, and TCRdb holds only the in-frame ones, with some missing. Here the sample spans over 35,000 clones, roughly nine tenths being singletons. Germline CDR1 is LGHNA and CDR2 is YNFKEQ. Trimming shortened V by 0 bases and J by 1 base, and 10 bases separated the two germline ends. CDR3 length: 15 residues. The source of the sample is a study of PD-L1 blockade in urothelial cancer. The material sequenced was PBMCs, taken around atezolizumab (anti-PD-L1) treatment. The sequence derives from a woman aged 55-69 years with urothelial cancer. The chain joins TRBV4-2 to TRBJ2-7, with D tentatively TRBD2 (6 bases). CDR3 bases: TGTGCCAGCAGCCAAGATCCTGGGACTTCCTACGAGCAGTACTTC. Translating it yields CASSQDPGTSYEQYF.